The sequence of this T cell receptor (beta chain) was determined in a study of cytomegalovirus exposure and HLA in healthy donors. This clone was seen a single time. The table came from immunoSEQ multiplex PCR; TCRdb's copy has only in-frame clones and leaves some out. The sample yields some 130,000 clones, around four fifths seen once. From germline, CDR1 is SQVTM and CDR2 ANQGSEA. The CDR3 is made up of 16 amino acids. Trimming cost V 5 bases and J 1 base; bases outside gene matches: 10. Sequencing was performed on PBMCs. The gene calls are TRBV29-1 and TRBJ2-1; 8 bases match TRBD2. The clonotype comes from a man between 25 and 39 years old in good health and CMV-seropositive. CDR3: CSVLQGAGGSYNEQFF. DNA of the CDR3: TGCAGCGTTCTCCAGGGTGCGGGAGGATCCTACAATGAGCAGTTCTTC.